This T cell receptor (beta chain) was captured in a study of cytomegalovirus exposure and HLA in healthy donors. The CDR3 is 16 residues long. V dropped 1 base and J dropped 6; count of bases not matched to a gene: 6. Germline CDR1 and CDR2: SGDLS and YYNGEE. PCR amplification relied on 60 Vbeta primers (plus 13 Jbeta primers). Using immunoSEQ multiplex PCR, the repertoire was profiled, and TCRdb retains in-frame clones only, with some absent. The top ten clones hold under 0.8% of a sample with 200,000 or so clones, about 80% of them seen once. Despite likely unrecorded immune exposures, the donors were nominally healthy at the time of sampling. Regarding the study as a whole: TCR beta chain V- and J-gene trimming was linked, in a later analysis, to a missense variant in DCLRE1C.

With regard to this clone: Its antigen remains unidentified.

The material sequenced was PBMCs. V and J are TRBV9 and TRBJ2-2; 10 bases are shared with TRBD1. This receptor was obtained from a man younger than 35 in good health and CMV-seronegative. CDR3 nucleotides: TGTGCCAGCAGCGTACCCACGGGACAGGGGCCCGGGGAGCTGTTTTTT. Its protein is CASSVPTGQGPGELFF.